These T cell receptor beta chains were read from a single sample in a study of shared clonotypes between healthy human individuals. Data came from immunoSEQ multiplex PCR; TCRdb stores just in-frame clones and leaves some out. The sample has roughly 100,000 clones; around 64% are singletons. Specimen: memory CD8+ T cells sorted from blood. All receptors come from a woman between 25 and 40 years old in good health. Each CDR3 is given with its conserved first and last residue. The D gene is left open where the match is weak. Clone size is stated in some rows and not others, as once, few, many or a class when expanded.

TRBV19	TRBJ1-2	.	few	CASSTGLGGYTF	TGTGCCAGTAGTACGGGACTTGGTGGCTACACCTTC
TRBV6-4	TRBJ2-1	TRBD1	few	CASSLGTGEGNEQFF	TGTGCCAGCAGTCTCGGGACAGGGGAGGGCAATGAGCAGTTCTTC
TRBV7-6	TRBJ2-1	.	.	CASSWALGEQFF	TGTGCCAGCAGCTGGGCATTAGGTGAGCAGTTCTTC
TRBV19	TRBJ1-5	TRBD1	.	CASSTDRGGNQPQHF	TGTGCCAGTAGCACCGACAGGGGTGGCAATCAGCCCCAGCATTTT
TRBV5-1	TRBJ2-3	.	.	CASSLGGGTDTQYF	TGCGCCAGCAGCTTGGGGGGTGGCACAGATACGCAGTATTTT
TRBV6-6	TRBJ2-3	.	.	CASSSRRGGQDTQYF	TGTGCCAGCAGTAGTAGGAGGGGGGGCCAAGATACGCAGTATTTT
TRBV2	TRBJ2-1	TRBD2	.	CASSPRLAGGFYNEQFF	TGTGCCAGCAGTCCGCGACTAGCGGGAGGGTTCTACAATGAGCAGTTCTTC
TRBV9	TRBJ2-7	TRBD2	.	CASSGLAGGGEQYF	TGTGCCAGCAGCGGTTTAGCGGGAGGGGGAGAGCAGTACTTC
TRBV29-1	TRBJ2-7	TRBD1	.	CSVWISGTGDYEQYF	TGCAGCGTTTGGATAAGTGGGACAGGAGACTACGAGCAGTACTTC
TRBV28	TRBJ2-5	.	.	CASRGLWFQETQYF	TGTGCCAGCAGGGGCCTATGGTTCCAAGAGACCCAGTACTTC
TRBV6-1	TRBJ1-2	.	once	CAIDKYGSFYGYTF	TGTGCCATTGATAAATACGGCTCCTTCTATGGCTACACCTTC
TRBV6-1	TRBJ2-2	TRBD2	many	CASNGRDTGELFF	TGTGCCAGCAACGGGAGGGACACCGGGGAGCTGTTTTTT
TRBV28	TRBJ2-7	TRBD1	once	CASRPGGAQEQYF	TGTGCCAGTAGACCAGGGGGCGCCCAAGAGCAGTACTTC
TRBV21-1	TRBJ2-1	.	.	CASSQSLRGSSLANEQFF	TGTGCCAGCAGCCAAAGCCTCCGGGGCAGTTCTTTAGCGAATGAGCAGTTCTTC
TRBV28	TRBJ2-2	.	.	CASSFPLGDTGELFF	TGTGCCAGCAGTTTCCCCCTGGGCGACACCGGGGAGCTGTTTTTT
TRBV4-2	TRBJ2-3	TRBD2	.	CASSQEAGITDTQYF	TGTGCCAGCAGCCAAGAAGCGGGGATCACAGATACGCAGTATTTT
TRBV6-4	TRBJ2-2	TRBD2	many	CASSRLAGETGELFF	TGTGCCAGCAGTAGACTAGCGGGAGAAACCGGGGAGCTGTTTTTT
TRBV6-1	TRBJ2-3	TRBD1	many	CASSEGGGRGADTQYF	TGTGCCAGCAGCGAAGGGGGCGGGCGAGGAGCAGATACGCAGTATTTT
TRBV6-5	TRBJ2-2	.	.	CASSPSAGNAGELFF	TGTGCCAGCAGTCCCTCGGCAGGGAACGCCGGGGAGCTGTTTTTT
TRBV29-1	TRBJ2-1	TRBD2	.	CSATGTSGSNEQFF	TGCAGCGCCACGGGGACTAGCGGCTCCAATGAGCAGTTCTTC
TRBV28	TRBJ1-3	TRBD1	.	CASRRRQGKISGNTIYF	TGTGCCAGCAGGAGAAGACAGGGTAAAATCTCTGGAAACACCATATATTTT
TRBV19	TRBJ2-4	TRBD2	.	CASSIAGGARDIQYF	TGTGCCAGTAGTATAGCGGGAGGGGCGAGGGACATTCAGTACTTC
TRBV6-6	TRBJ2-7	.	.	CASSYSVLSYEQYF	TGTGCCAGCAGTTACTCTGTGCTTTCCTACGAGCAGTACTTC
TRBV15	TRBJ2-3	TRBD2	few	CATSLSSGSTDTQYF	TGTGCCACCAGCCTGTCTAGCGGAAGCACAGATACGCAGTATTTT
TRBV4-1	TRBJ2-7	TRBD1	.	CASSLSIQGAYEQYF	TGCGCCAGCAGCCTGAGCATACAGGGGGCTTACGAGCAGTACTTC
TRBV19	TRBJ2-7	.	.	CASSPEGTERVYEQYF	TGTGCCAGTAGTCCGGAAGGTACGGAGAGGGTCTACGAGCAGTACTTC
TRBV5-6	TRBJ1-5	.	few	CASSLGSNQPQHF	TGTGCCAGCAGCCTGGGCAGCAATCAGCCCCAGCATTTT
TRBV27	TRBJ2-7	TRBD1	few	CASSYGTASYEQYF	TGTGCCAGCAGTTACGGGACAGCCTCCTACGAGCAGTACTTC
TRBV10-3	TRBJ1-4	.	.	CAISESGRGTATNEKLFF	TGTGCCATCAGTGAGTCGGGTAGGGGAACCGCAACTAATGAAAAACTGTTTTTT
TRBV6-4	TRBJ2-3	TRBD2	few	CASSDGSGGTDTQYF	TGTGCCAGCAGTGACGGTAGCGGGGGCACAGATACGCAGTATTTT
TRBV20-1	TRBJ2-7	.	.	CSAEPAGTRGF	TGCAGTGCTGAACCCGCCGGGACAAGGGGCTTC
TRBV28	TRBJ1-1	.	.	CASSFLPNRGAGPPEAFF	TGTGCCAGCAGTTTCCTACCCAATAGGGGGGCCGGGCCTCCTGAAGCTTTCTTT
TRBV11-2	TRBJ2-7	TRBD1	.	CASRKDRGPQDEQYF	TGTGCCAGCAGGAAGGACAGGGGGCCGCAGGACGAGCAGTACTTC
TRBV28	TRBJ2-3	TRBD2	.	CASSSSGRFGDTQYF	TGTGCCAGCAGTTCTAGCGGGAGATTTGGAGATACGCAGTATTTT